This T cell receptor (beta chain) was recovered during a study of cytotoxic CD8 clonotypes in ibrutinib-treated CLL. Libraries were prepared by immunoSEQ multiplex PCR; TCRdb keeps only in-frame clonotypes and omits some of them. Among about 130,000 clones listed, roughly three quarters were seen once. The germline gives CDR1 SGHTA, CDR2 FQGNSA. Trimming shortened V by 4 bases and J by 0 bases, and 10 bases separated the two germline ends. This CDR3 has 14 amino acids. This material consisted of PBMCs, taken after 12 months of ibrutinib treatment. The V and J genes are TRBV7-2 and TRBJ2-7; no clear D. The clonotype comes from a human donor with chronic lymphocytic leukemia. The CDR3 nucleotides are TGTGCCAGCAGCTCTTCTCCGAGCTCCTACGAGCAGTACTTC. As protein: CASSSSPSSYEQYF.